A single sample is the source of the 6 T cell receptor beta chains below, sequenced in a study of T cell responses to AZD1222 COVID-19 vaccine. Clones were read by immunoSEQ multiplex PCR, and TCRdb kept only the in-frame ones, dropping some. Of some 150,000 clones detected, more than 90% appear once; the ten largest clones hold 2.5% to 3.5%. Source: peripheral blood, taken 28 days after the second AZD1222 dose. The source is an adult who received the AZD1222 COVID-19 vaccine.

This clone is a singleton in its sample. This sequence joins TRBV5-4 and TRBJ2-4, with 10 bases aligning to TRBD1. The germline V gene has CDR1 SGHNT and CDR2 YYREEE (reference sequence). V shed 4 bases and J 8 bases; nucleotides not matched to a gene: 9. The CDR3 totals 15 residues. The CDR3 nucleotides read TGTGCCAGCAGCGGGGGACAGGGGCCGCGGGACATTCAGTACTTC. It codes for CASSGGQGPRDIQYF.

V gene TRBV2 combines with J gene TRBJ1-6; a weak D match, TRBD1 (6 bases). This CDR3 has 14 residues. The germline gives CDR1 SNHLY, CDR2 FYNNEI. The germline V and J ends were trimmed by 4 bases and 8 bases, with 12 bases remaining between them. CDR3 sequence: CASSVDRQYSPLHF. The CDR3 DNA sequence: TGTGCCAGCAGTGTAGACAGGCAGTATTCACCCCTCCACTTT.

This sequence joins TRBV10-3 and TRBJ2-4; 13 bases fit TRBD2. Germline CDR1 is ENHRY and CDR2 is SYGVKD. This CDR3 is built from 20 residues. Trimming cost V 1 base and J 1 base; bases outside gene matches: 10. The CDR3 loop is CAISEFGTGLAGAAKNIQYF. As DNA, the CDR3 is TGTGCCATCAGTGAGTTCGGAACCGGACTAGCGGGAGCGGCCAAAAACATTCAGTACTTC.

The gene calls are TRBV9 and TRBJ1-2; D is unclear. The V gene lost 1 base and the J gene lost 3 bases, with 13 bases spanning the gap. Germline assignment: CDR1 SGDLS and CDR2 YYNGEE. The CDR3 length is 15 residues. This CDR3 is CASSVLPGIYYGYTF. CDR3 DNA sequence: TGTGCCAGCAGCGTATTGCCGGGGATTTACTATGGCTACACCTTC.

This clone was counted once. The chain couples TRBV12-3 or TRBV12-4 to TRBJ2-7; D is uncertain. Trimming shortened V by 6 bases and J by 0 bases, and 9 bases separated the two germline ends. The CDR3 consists of 13 residues. The CDR3, as DNA: TGTGCCAGCAGGCAGAGTTCCTCCTACGAGCAGTACTTC. Translated: CASRQSSSYEQYF.

This sequence joins TRBV27 and TRBJ1-2; 8 bases map to TRBD1. This CDR3 comprises 13 residues. Germline CDR1 and CDR2: MNHEY and SMNVEV (reference sequence). The V segment lost 6 bases and the J segment 6 bases; nucleotides outside the gene matches: 6. This CDR3 reads CASRKQGAHGYTF. CDR3 DNA sequence: TGTGCCAGCAGGAAGCAGGGGGCGCATGGCTACACCTTC.